This section outlines one T cell receptor (beta chain) sequence together with its context. This table comes from immunoSEQ multiplex PCR, and its TCRdb copy is limited to in-frame clones, with some not included. The sample lists tens of thousands of clones, 70% to 90% occurring once. V lost 4 bases, J lost 2 bases, and 12 bases lay in between. Germline CDR1 reads SNHLY; CDR2 reads FYNNEI. The CDR3 length is 16 residues. The record originates from a study of control samples from healthy donors and cancer patients. The chain employs TRBV2 and TRBJ2-6, with D possibly TRBD1 on 5 matching bases. Material for sequencing was blood. This TCR came from a man aged 30-40 years in good health. The chain's CDR3 is CASSGQLNPGANVLTF. In DNA form, the CDR3 reads TGTGCCAGCAGTGGACAGTTAAACCCTGGGGCCAACGTCCTGACTTTC. Combining the CDR3 with reference TRBV2 and TRBJ2-6 gives the whole variable domain EPEVTQTPSHQVTQMGQEVILRCVPISNHLYFYWYRQILGQKVEFLVSFYNNEISEKSEIFDDQFSVERPDGSNFTLKIRSTKLEDSAMYFCASSGQLNPGANVLTFGAGSRLTVL.